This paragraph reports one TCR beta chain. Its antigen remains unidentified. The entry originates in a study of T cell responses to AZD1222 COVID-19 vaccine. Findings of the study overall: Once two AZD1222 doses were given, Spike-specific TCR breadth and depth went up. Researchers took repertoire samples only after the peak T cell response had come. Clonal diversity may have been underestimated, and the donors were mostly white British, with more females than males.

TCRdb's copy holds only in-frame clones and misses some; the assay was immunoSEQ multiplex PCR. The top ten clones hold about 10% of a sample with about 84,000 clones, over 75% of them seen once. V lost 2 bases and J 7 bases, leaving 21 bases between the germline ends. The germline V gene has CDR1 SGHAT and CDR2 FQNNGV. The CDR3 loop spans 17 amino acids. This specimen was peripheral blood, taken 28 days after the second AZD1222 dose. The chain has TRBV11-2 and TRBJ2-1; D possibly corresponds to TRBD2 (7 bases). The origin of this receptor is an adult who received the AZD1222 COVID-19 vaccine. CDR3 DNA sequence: TGTGCCAGCAGCTTACTTGAGGGGGGGCTGGGCGAAAATGAGCAGTTCTTC. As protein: CASSLLEGGLGENEQFF.